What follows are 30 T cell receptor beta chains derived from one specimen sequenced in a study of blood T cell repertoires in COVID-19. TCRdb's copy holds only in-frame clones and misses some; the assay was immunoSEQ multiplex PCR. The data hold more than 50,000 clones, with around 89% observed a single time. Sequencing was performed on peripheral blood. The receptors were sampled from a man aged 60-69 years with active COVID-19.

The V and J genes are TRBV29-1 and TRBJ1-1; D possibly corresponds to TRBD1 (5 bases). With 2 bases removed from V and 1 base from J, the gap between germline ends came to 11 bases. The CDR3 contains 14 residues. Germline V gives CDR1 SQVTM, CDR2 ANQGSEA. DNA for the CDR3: TGCAGCGTTGAAATCGCAGGGAAGAACACTGAAGCTTTCTTT. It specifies CSVEIAGKNTEAFF.

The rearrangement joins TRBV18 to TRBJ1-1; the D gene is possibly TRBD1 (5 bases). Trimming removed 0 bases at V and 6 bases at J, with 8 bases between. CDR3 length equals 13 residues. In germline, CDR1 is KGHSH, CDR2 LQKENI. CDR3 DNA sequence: TGTGCCAGCTCACCACCAGGGACTTCTGAAGCTTTCTTT. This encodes CASSPPGTSEAFF. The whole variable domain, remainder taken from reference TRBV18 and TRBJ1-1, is NAGVMQNPRHLVRRRGQEARLRCSPMKGHSHVYWYRQLPEEGLKFMVYLQKENIIDESGMPKERFSAEFPKEGPSILRIQQVVRGDSAAYFCASSPPGTSEAFFGQGTRLTVV.

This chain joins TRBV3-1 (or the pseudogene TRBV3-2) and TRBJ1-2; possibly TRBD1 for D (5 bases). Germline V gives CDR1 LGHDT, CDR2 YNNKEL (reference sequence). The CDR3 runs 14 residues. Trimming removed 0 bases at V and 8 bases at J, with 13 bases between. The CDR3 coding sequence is TGTGCCAGCAGCCAAGATGGGGGGAAGAAAGGCTACACCTTC. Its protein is CASSQDGGKKGYTF.

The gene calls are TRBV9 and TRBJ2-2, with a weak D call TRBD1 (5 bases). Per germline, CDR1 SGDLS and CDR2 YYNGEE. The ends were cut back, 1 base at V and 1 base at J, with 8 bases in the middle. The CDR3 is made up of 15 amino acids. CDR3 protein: CASSVTGQNTGELFF. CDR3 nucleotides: TGTGCCAGCAGCGTAACCGGACAGAACACCGGGGAGCTGTTTTTT.

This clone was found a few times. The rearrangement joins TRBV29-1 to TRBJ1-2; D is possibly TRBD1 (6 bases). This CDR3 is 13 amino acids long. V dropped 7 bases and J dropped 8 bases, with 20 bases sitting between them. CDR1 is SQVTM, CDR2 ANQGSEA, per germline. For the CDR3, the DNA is TGCAGCGCTGCCCCCATGGGGGACATAGGCTACACCTTC. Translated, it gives CSAAPMGDIGYTF.

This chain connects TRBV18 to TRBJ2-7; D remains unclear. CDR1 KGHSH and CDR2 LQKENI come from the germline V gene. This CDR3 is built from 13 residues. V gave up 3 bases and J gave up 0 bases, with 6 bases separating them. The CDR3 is CASSPWSSYEQYF. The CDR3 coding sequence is TGTGCCAGCTCACCGTGGAGCTCCTACGAGCAGTACTTC.

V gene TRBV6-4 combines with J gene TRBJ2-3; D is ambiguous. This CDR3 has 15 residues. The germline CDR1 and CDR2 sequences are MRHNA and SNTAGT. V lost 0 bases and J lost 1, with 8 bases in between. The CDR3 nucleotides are TGTGCCAGCAGTGACTCTGCTACCCGCACAGATACGCAGTATTTT. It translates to CASSDSATRTDTQYF.

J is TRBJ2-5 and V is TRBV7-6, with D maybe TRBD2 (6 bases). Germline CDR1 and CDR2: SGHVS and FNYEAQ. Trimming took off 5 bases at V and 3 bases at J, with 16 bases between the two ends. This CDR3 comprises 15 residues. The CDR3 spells CASSLTPTGEETQYF. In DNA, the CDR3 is TGTGCCAGCAGCCTCACCCCAACGGGGGAAGAGACCCAGTACTTC.

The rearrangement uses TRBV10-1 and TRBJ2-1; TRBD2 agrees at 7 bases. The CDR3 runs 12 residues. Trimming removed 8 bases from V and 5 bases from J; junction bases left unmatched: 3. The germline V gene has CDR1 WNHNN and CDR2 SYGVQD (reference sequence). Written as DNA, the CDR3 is TGCGCCAGCGGGACTAACAACAATGAGCAGTTCTTC. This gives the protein CASGTNNNEQFF.

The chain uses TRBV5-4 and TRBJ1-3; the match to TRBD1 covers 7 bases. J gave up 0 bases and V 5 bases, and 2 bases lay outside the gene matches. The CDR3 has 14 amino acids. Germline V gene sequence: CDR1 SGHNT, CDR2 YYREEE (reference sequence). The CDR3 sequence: CASRRDSSGNTIYF. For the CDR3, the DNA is TGTGCCAGCAGGCGGGACAGCTCTGGAAACACCATATATTTT.

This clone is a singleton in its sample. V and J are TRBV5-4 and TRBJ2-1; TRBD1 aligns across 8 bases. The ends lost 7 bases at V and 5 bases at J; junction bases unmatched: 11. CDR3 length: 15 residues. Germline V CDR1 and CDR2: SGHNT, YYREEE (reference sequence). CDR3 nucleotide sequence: TGTGCCAGCCTTAGACCGGGACAGGACAACAATGAGCAGTTCTTC. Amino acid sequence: CASLRPGQDNNEQFF.

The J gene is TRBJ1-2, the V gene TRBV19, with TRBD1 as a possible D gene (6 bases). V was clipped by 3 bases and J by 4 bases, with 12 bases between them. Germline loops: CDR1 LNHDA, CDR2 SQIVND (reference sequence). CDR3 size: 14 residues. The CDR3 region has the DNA TGTGCCAGTAGTATCTCCCCGGACAGCTATGGCTACACCTTC. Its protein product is CASSISPDSYGYTF.

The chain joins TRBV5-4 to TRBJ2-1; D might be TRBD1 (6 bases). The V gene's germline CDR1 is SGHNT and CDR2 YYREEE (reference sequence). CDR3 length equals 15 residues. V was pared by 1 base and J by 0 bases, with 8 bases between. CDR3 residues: CASSLSRGSYNEQFF. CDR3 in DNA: TGTGCCAGCAGCTTGAGCAGGGGCTCCTACAATGAGCAGTTCTTC.

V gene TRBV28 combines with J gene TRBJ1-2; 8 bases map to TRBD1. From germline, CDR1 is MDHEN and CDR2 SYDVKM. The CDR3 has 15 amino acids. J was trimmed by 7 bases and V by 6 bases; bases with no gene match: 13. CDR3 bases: TGTGCCAGCAGCCTTACCCGGACAGGGCCTGGTGGCTACACCTTC. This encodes CASSLTRTGPGGYTF.

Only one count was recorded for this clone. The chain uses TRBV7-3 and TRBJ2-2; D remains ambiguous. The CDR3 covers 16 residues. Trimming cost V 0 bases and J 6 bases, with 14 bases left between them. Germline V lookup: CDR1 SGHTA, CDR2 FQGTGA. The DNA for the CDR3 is TGTGCCAGCAGCTTAACTTCCAGATTGGGCGCCGGGGAGCTGTTTTTT. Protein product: CASSLTSRLGAGELFF. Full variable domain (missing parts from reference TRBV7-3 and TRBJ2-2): GAGVSQTPSNKVTEKGKYVELRCDPISGHTALYWYRQSLGQGPEFLIYFQGTGAADDSGLPNDRFFAVRPEGSVSTLKIQRTERGDSAVYLCASSLTSRLGAGELFFGEGSRLTVL.

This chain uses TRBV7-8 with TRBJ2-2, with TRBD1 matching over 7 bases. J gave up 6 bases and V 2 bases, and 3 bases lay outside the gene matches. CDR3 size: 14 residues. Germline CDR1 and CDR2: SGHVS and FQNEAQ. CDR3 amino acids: CASSLLQGAGELFF. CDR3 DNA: TGTGCCAGCAGCTTATTGCAGGGGGCCGGGGAGCTGTTTTTT.

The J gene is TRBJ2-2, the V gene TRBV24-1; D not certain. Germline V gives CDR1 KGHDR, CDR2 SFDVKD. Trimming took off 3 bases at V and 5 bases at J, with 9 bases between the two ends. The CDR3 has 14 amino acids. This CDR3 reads CATSDPSLTGELFF. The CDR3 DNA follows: TGTGCCACCAGTGATCCAAGCCTTACCGGGGAGCTGTTTTTT.

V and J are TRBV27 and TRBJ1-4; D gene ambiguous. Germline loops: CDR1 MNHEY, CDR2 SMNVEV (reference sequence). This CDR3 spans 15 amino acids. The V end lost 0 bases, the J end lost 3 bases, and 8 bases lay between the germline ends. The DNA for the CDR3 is TGTGCCAGCAGTTTATCTGGTAGATCTAATGAAAAACTGTTTTTT. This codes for CASSLSGRSNEKLFF.

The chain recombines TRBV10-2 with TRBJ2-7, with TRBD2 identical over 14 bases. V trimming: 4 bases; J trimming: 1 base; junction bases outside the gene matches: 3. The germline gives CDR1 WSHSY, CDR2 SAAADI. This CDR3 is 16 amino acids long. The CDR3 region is CASSATSGGVSYEQYF. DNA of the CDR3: TGCGCCAGCAGTGCGACTAGCGGGGGGGTTTCCTACGAGCAGTACTTC.

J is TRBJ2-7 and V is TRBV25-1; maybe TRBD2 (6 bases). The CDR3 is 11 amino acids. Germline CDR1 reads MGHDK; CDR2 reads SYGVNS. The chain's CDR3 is CASTGAYEQYF. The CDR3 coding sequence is TGTGCTTCGACGGGGGCCTACGAGCAGTACTTC.

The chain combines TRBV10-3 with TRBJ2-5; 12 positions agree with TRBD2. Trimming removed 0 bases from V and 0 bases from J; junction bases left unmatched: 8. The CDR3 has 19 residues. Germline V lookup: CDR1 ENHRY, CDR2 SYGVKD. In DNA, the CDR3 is TGTGCCATCAGTGAGTCCCACCCGACTAGCGGGAGTGACCAAGAGACCCAGTACTTC. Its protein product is CAISESHPTSGSDQETQYF.

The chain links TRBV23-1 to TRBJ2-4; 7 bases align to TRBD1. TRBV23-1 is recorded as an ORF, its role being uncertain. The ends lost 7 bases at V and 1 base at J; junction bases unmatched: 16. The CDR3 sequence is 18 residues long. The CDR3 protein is CASTMGQREPNAKNIQYF. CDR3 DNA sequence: TGCGCCAGCACAATGGGACAGAGAGAACCGAATGCCAAAAACATTCAGTACTTC.

The CDR3 region is CASSFLAGGPTDTQYF. CDR3 DNA: TGTGCCAGCAGCTTTCTAGCGGGAGGGCCAACAGATACGCAGTATTTT. The chain carries TRBV7-9 and TRBJ2-3; 12 bases align to TRBD2. The germline CDR1 and CDR2 sequences are SEHNR and FQNEAQ (reference sequence). Losses at the gene ends were 3 bases for V and 3 bases for J; bases not matched to a gene: 4. CDR3 size: 16 residues.

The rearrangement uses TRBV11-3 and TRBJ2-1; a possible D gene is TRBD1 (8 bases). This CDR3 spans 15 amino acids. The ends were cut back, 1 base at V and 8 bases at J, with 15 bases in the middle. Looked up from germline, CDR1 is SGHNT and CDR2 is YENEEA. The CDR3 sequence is CASSLGVQGGYEQFF. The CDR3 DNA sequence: TGTGCCAGCAGCTTAGGAGTACAGGGGGGGTATGAGCAGTTCTTC.

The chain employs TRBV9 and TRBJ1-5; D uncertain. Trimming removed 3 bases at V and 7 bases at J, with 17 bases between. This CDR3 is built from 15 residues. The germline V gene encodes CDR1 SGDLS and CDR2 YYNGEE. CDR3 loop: CASSAYPDSAQPQHF. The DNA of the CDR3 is TGTGCCAGCAGCGCGTATCCCGACTCGGCACAGCCCCAGCATTTT.

This CDR3 is CASSIGKGGLQETQYF. Here the CDR3 DNA reads TGTGCCAGTAGTATAGGTAAAGGGGGCCTCCAAGAGACCCAGTACTTC. The V gene is TRBV19, the J gene TRBJ2-5; 7 bases line up with TRBD1. The CDR3 runs to 16 residues. Germline CDR1 LNHDA, CDR2 SQIVND (reference sequence). V shed 1 base and J 1 base; nucleotides not matched to a gene: 6.

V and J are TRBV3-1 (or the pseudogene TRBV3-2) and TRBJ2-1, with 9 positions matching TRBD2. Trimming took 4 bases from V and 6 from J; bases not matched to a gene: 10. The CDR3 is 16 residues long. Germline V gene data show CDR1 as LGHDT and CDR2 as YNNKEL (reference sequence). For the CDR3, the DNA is TGTGCCAGCAGCCCCACCTGGCGGGGGGGAGGCAATGAGCAGTTCTTC. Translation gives CASSPTWRGGGNEQFF.

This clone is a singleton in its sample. DNA of the CDR3: TGTGCCAGCGGACAGGGGTGGCACGAGCAGTACTTC. Its protein product is CASGQGWHEQYF. The genes are TRBV12-3 or TRBV12-4 and TRBJ2-7; 9 bases line up with TRBD1. The CDR3 length is 12 residues. After removal of 8 bases from V and 5 bases from J, the junction contained 4 bases not matched to a gene.

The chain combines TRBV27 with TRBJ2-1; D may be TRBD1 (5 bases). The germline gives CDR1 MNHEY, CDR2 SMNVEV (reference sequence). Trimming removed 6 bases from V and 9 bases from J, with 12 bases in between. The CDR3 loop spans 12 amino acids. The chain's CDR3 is CASRHRQTEQFF. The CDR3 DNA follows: TGTGCCAGCAGGCACCGACAGACTGAGCAGTTCTTC.

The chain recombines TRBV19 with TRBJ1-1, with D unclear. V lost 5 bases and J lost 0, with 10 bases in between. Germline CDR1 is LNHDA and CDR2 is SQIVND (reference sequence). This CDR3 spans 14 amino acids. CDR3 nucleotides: TGTGCCAGTAGTTCGAGAGCTATGAACACTGAAGCTTTCTTT. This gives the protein CASSSRAMNTEAFF.